The rows below give T cell receptor beta chains drawn from one sample of a study of CD8+ T cells in alopecia areata. Produced via immunoSEQ multiplex PCR; TCRdb's table is partial and in-frame only. The repertoire holds under 150,000 clones, with around 53% as singletons. The sequences come from CD4+ T cells sorted from blood, collected at week 4, from a patient treated with tofacitinib. The receptors stem from a human donor with alopecia areata. Both conserved end residues are part of each CDR3. The D gene is left open where the match is weak. A clone size is listed for some rows: how often the clone was seen (once, few, many), or a class if it is expanded.

J gene: TRBJ2-7; D gene: -; clone size: -; V gene: TRBV14; CDR3 DNA: TGTGCCAGCAGCCAAGGTCTCACCCACGGCTACGAGCAGTACTTC; CDR3 protein: CASSQGLTHGYEQYF
J gene: TRBJ2-7; D gene: -; clone size: -; V gene: TRBV7-2; CDR3 DNA: TGTGCCAGCAGCTTAGACGGGCATCGTCGGTACTTC; CDR3 protein: CASSLDGHRRYF
J gene: TRBJ2-3; D gene: -; clone size: few; V gene: TRBV7-2; CDR3 DNA: TGTGCCAGCAGCTTAGACCGCGTCCCCACAGATACGCAGTATTTT; CDR3 protein: CASSLDRVPTDTQYF
J gene: TRBJ2-7; D gene: TRBD2; clone size: -; V gene: TRBV4-1; CDR3 DNA: TGCGCCAGCAGCCAAGAGAGGACTAGCGGCGCCTACGAGCAGTACTTC; CDR3 protein: CASSQERTSGAYEQYF
J gene: TRBJ2-2; D gene: -; clone size: -; V gene: TRBV11-2; CDR3 DNA: TGTGCCAGCAGCTTAGGTACCCTCATGAACACCGGGGAGCTGTTTTTT; CDR3 protein: CASSLGTLMNTGELFF
J gene: TRBJ1-1; D gene: -; clone size: few; V gene: TRBV19; CDR3 DNA: TGTGCCAGTACTCTAGGCCCCGGGACGACCGGTGAAGCTTTCTTT; CDR3 protein: CASTLGPGTTGEAFF
J gene: TRBJ2-7; D gene: -; clone size: -; V gene: TRBV2; CDR3 DNA: TGTGCCAGCAGTGGGGGCGCCTACGAGCAGTACTTC; CDR3 protein: CASSGGAYEQYF
J gene: TRBJ1-2; D gene: TRBD1; clone size: -; V gene: TRBV2; CDR3 DNA: TGTGCCAGCAGTGCGACAGGGTCGGGCTACACCTTC; CDR3 protein: CASSATGSGYTF
J gene: TRBJ1-2; D gene: -; clone size: -; V gene: TRBV6-5; CDR3 DNA: TGTGCCAGCAGTTACGGCGGACAGATTTCGGGCTACACCTTC; CDR3 protein: CASSYGGQISGYTF
J gene: TRBJ1-1; D gene: TRBD1; clone size: -; V gene: TRBV29-1; CDR3 DNA: TGCAGCGCTGGGGCATTCCAGGGGGCTGAGACTGAAGCTTTCTTT; CDR3 protein: CSAGAFQGAETEAFF
J gene: TRBJ2-7; D gene: TRBD1; clone size: -; V gene: TRBV11-2; CDR3 DNA: TGTGCCAGCAGCCCCAGGGTAGGGACAGGGATGTACGAGCAGTACTTC; CDR3 protein: CASSPRVGTGMYEQYF
J gene: TRBJ1-2; D gene: -; clone size: -; V gene: TRBV30; CDR3 DNA: TGTGCCGGAAGACAGGCTTCCAACTATGGCTACACCTTC; CDR3 protein: CAGRQASNYGYTF
J gene: TRBJ1-1; D gene: -; clone size: -; V gene: TRBV5-1; CDR3 DNA: TGCGCCAGCAGCTTGCTCAGTCTGAACACTGAAGCTTTCTTT; CDR3 protein: CASSLLSLNTEAFF
J gene: TRBJ1-1; D gene: -; clone size: -; V gene: TRBV19; CDR3 DNA: TGTGCCAGTAGTATTAGGGTGATGAACACTGAAGCTTTCTTT; CDR3 protein: CASSIRVMNTEAFF
J gene: TRBJ1-5; D gene: TRBD1; clone size: few; V gene: TRBV12-5; CDR3 DNA: TGTGCTAGTGGATCCGTGGGACAGGGACGCGATCAGCCCCAGCATTTT; CDR3 protein: CASGSVGQGRDQPQHF
J gene: TRBJ1-4; D gene: -; clone size: -; V gene: TRBV6-5; CDR3 DNA: TGTGCCAGCAGTTACAGACTTAATGAAAAACTGTTTTTT; CDR3 protein: CASSYRLNEKLFF
J gene: TRBJ2-1; D gene: TRBD2; clone size: few; V gene: TRBV2; CDR3 DNA: TGTGCCAGCAATCCAGCGGGGGGGCCGAACAATGAGCAGTTCTTC; CDR3 protein: CASNPAGGPNNEQFF
J gene: TRBJ1-1; D gene: -; clone size: -; V gene: TRBV29-1; CDR3 DNA: TGCAGCGTTGAGTCAGGATTCGTGAACACTGAAGCTTTCTTT; CDR3 protein: CSVESGFVNTEAFF
J gene: TRBJ1-4; D gene: -; clone size: few; V gene: TRBV5-1; CDR3 DNA: TGCGCCAGCAGCTTGGTCAGGGACGGCCGGTCGGGACTGTTTTTT; CDR3 protein: CASSLVRDGRSGLFF
J gene: TRBJ1-2; D gene: -; clone size: -; V gene: TRBV9; CDR3 DNA: TGTGCCAGCAGCGTAGAGGGGGTCGGGGTCTATGGCTACACCTTC; CDR3 protein: CASSVEGVGVYGYTF
J gene: TRBJ2-1; D gene: TRBD1; clone size: -; V gene: TRBV23-1; CDR3 DNA: TGCGCCAGCGCCGCGACAGGGGTCAATGAGCAGTTCTTC; CDR3 protein: CASAATGVNEQFF
J gene: TRBJ2-1; D gene: -; clone size: -; V gene: TRBV25-1; CDR3 DNA: TGTGCCAGCCGCGACTACAATGAGCAGTTCTTC; CDR3 protein: CASRDYNEQFF
J gene: TRBJ2-5; D gene: TRBD1; clone size: -; V gene: TRBV15; CDR3 DNA: TGTGCCACCAGTAGGGACAGGGGCGAGACCCAGTACTTC; CDR3 protein: CATSRDRGETQYF
J gene: TRBJ2-1; D gene: TRBD2; clone size: many; V gene: TRBV7-2; CDR3 DNA: TGTGCCAGCAGCCGGAGGGTAGCGGGGGTCCCTGATGAGCAGTTCTTC; CDR3 protein: CASSRRVAGVPDEQFF
J gene: TRBJ1-1; D gene: -; clone size: -; V gene: TRBV27; CDR3 DNA: TGTGCCAGTAGAGAGGCATCGGGGGTAGTCACTGAAGCTTTCTTT; CDR3 protein: CASREASGVVTEAFF
J gene: TRBJ1-1; D gene: -; clone size: -; V gene: TRBV7-9; CDR3 DNA: TGTGCCAGCAGCTTAGGTAAGGCGACAAGCTTGAACACTGAAGCTTTCTTT; CDR3 protein: CASSLGKATSLNTEAFF
J gene: TRBJ2-2; D gene: -; clone size: -; V gene: TRBV10-3; CDR3 DNA: TGTGCCATCAGTGAGTCGTTACAGAACACCGGGGAGCTGTTTTTT; CDR3 protein: CAISESLQNTGELFF
J gene: TRBJ1-2; D gene: -; clone size: -; V gene: TRBV29-1; CDR3 DNA: TGCAGCGTTGATCAGGATCCTAAAATCTATGGCTACACCTTC; CDR3 protein: CSVDQDPKIYGYTF
J gene: TRBJ1-2; D gene: TRBD1; clone size: few; V gene: TRBV29-1; CDR3 DNA: TGCAGCGTGGATGGACAGGGCCGAGAAGGCTACACCTTC; CDR3 protein: CSVDGQGREGYTF
J gene: TRBJ1-4; D gene: -; clone size: -; V gene: TRBV29-1; CDR3 DNA: TGCAGTGGAACACTCGGGACGTACGAAAAACTGTTTTTT; CDR3 protein: CSGTLGTYEKLFF
J gene: TRBJ2-2; D gene: -; clone size: -; V gene: TRBV7-8; CDR3 DNA: TGTGCCAGCAGCTTAGGTCCCGGGGGCCGGAACACCGGGGAGCTGTTTTTT; CDR3 protein: CASSLGPGGRNTGELFF
J gene: TRBJ2-4; D gene: -; clone size: few; V gene: TRBV7-9; CDR3 DNA: TGTGCCAGCAGCTTGATGGGACTGGGAAACATTCAGTACTTC; CDR3 protein: CASSLMGLGNIQYF
J gene: TRBJ2-7; D gene: -; clone size: -; V gene: TRBV7-9; CDR3 DNA: TGTGCCAGCAGCTTAGAATTGTCTCCTACCTACGAGCAGTACTTC; CDR3 protein: CASSLELSPTYEQYF
J gene: TRBJ1-2; D gene: TRBD1; clone size: -; V gene: TRBV27; CDR3 DNA: TGTGCCAGCAGTCCCAAGCCCGACAGGGGGCATGGCTACACCTTC; CDR3 protein: CASSPKPDRGHGYTF
J gene: TRBJ2-2; D gene: -; clone size: -; V gene: TRBV29-1; CDR3 DNA: TGCAGCGTTCAGAGACAGAACACCGGGGAGCTGTTTTTT; CDR3 protein: CSVQRQNTGELFF
J gene: TRBJ1-1; D gene: -; clone size: -; V gene: TRBV5-1; CDR3 DNA: TGCGCCAGCAGTCGACTGGGCAGGGGATCAAACACTGAAGCTTTCTTT; CDR3 protein: CASSRLGRGSNTEAFF
J gene: TRBJ1-2; D gene: -; clone size: -; V gene: TRBV30; CDR3 DNA: TGTGCCTGGAGTGTACAGATAGGTGGCTACACCTTC; CDR3 protein: CAWSVQIGGYTF
J gene: TRBJ1-4; D gene: -; clone size: -; V gene: TRBV30; CDR3 DNA: TGTGCCTGGACCCCCCCAGGAAACGAAAAACTGTTTTTT; CDR3 protein: CAWTPPGNEKLFF
J gene: TRBJ1-1; D gene: -; clone size: -; V gene: TRBV23-1; CDR3 DNA: TGCGCCAGCAGTCAAATCCCTCGCAACACTGAAGCTTTCTTT; CDR3 protein: CASSQIPRNTEAFF
J gene: TRBJ1-1; D gene: TRBD1; clone size: -; V gene: TRBV30; CDR3 DNA: TGTGCCTGGGATTATAAACAGGGGGCCAACACTGAAGCTTTCTTT; CDR3 protein: CAWDYKQGANTEAFF
J gene: TRBJ1-5; D gene: TRBD1; clone size: -; V gene: TRBV19; CDR3 DNA: TGTGCCAGTAGGTCACCGGGACAGGGGGGACAGCCCCAGCATTTT; CDR3 protein: CASRSPGQGGQPQHF
J gene: TRBJ2-6; D gene: -; clone size: -; V gene: TRBV30; CDR3 DNA: TGTGCCTGGAGTAAGGGGACTGGGGCCAACGTCCTGACTTTC; CDR3 protein: CAWSKGTGANVLTF
J gene: TRBJ1-1; D gene: -; clone size: -; V gene: TRBV5-1; CDR3 DNA: TGCGCCAGCAGCTGGGGGGTGGTTCCCAACACTGAAGCTTTCTTT; CDR3 protein: CASSWGVVPNTEAFF
J gene: TRBJ2-3; D gene: -; clone size: -; V gene: TRBV29-1; CDR3 DNA: TGCAGCGTTGCCCAGATTGCCACAGATACGCAGTATTTT; CDR3 protein: CSVAQIATDTQYF
J gene: TRBJ2-3; D gene: -; clone size: few; V gene: TRBV6-5; CDR3 DNA: TGTGCCAGCAGTTGGAGGGGAGTAGTCCGAGATACGCAGTATTTT; CDR3 protein: CASSWRGVVRDTQYF
J gene: TRBJ1-2; D gene: TRBD1; clone size: -; V gene: TRBV6-6; CDR3 DNA: TGTGCCAGCATTGGGACAGGGGCTGCAAACTATGGCTACACCTTC; CDR3 protein: CASIGTGAANYGYTF
J gene: TRBJ2-7; D gene: TRBD1; clone size: few; V gene: TRBV29-1; CDR3 DNA: TGCAGCGTTTTAAGGACAGGGGACGAGGTATCACCCGAGCAGTACTTC; CDR3 protein: CSVLRTGDEVSPEQYF
J gene: TRBJ2-1; D gene: TRBD2; clone size: -; V gene: TRBV5-1; CDR3 DNA: TGCGCCAGCAGCATTACTAGCGAGTCCTACAATGAGCAGTTCTTC; CDR3 protein: CASSITSESYNEQFF
J gene: TRBJ1-6; D gene: -; clone size: -; V gene: TRBV30; CDR3 DNA: TGTGCCTGGAGGGACAGCTCCTATAATTCACCCCTCCACTTT; CDR3 protein: CAWRDSSYNSPLHF
J gene: TRBJ2-3; D gene: -; clone size: -; V gene: TRBV30; CDR3 DNA: TGTGCCTGGACCGTAGGGAGTACGCAGTATTTT; CDR3 protein: CAWTVGSTQYF
J gene: TRBJ2-3; D gene: -; clone size: -; V gene: TRBV29-1; CDR3 DNA: TGCAGCGTTGTACGGGAGTTAACTAGCACAGATACGCAGTATTTT; CDR3 protein: CSVVRELTSTDTQYF
J gene: TRBJ1-1; D gene: TRBD1; clone size: once; V gene: TRBV29-1; CDR3 DNA: TGCAGCTTCTGGGACAGGGGGCAGGACACTGAAGCTTTCTTT; CDR3 protein: CSFWDRGQDTEAFF
J gene: TRBJ2-2; D gene: TRBD1; clone size: -; V gene: TRBV2; CDR3 DNA: TGTGCCAGCAGTCGGACAGGGAGATCGGGGGAGCTGTTTTTT; CDR3 protein: CASSRTGRSGELFF
J gene: TRBJ2-2; D gene: TRBD1; clone size: few; V gene: TRBV29-1; CDR3 DNA: TGCAGCGTTGAAGGGGACAGGCGGACCGGGGAGCTGTTTTTT; CDR3 protein: CSVEGDRRTGELFF
J gene: TRBJ2-7; D gene: -; clone size: once; V gene: TRBV2; CDR3 DNA: TGTGCCAGCAGTGAGGACACGGGAGCCTACGAGCAGTACTTC; CDR3 protein: CASSEDTGAYEQYF
J gene: TRBJ1-2; D gene: TRBD1; clone size: few; V gene: TRBV5-1; CDR3 DNA: TGCGCCAGCAGCTCGGGACAGAGCTATGGCTACACCTTC; CDR3 protein: CASSSGQSYGYTF
J gene: TRBJ2-7; D gene: TRBD2; clone size: -; V gene: TRBV29-1; CDR3 DNA: TGCAGCGCTAACCGGGGAGGGTACGAGCAGTACTTC; CDR3 protein: CSANRGGYEQYF
J gene: TRBJ2-3; D gene: TRBD2; clone size: -; V gene: TRBV30; CDR3 DNA: TGTGCCTGGAGTGTCGGGCGGGGGATGGGGGCAGATACGCAGTATTTT; CDR3 protein: CAWSVGRGMGADTQYF
J gene: TRBJ1-2; D gene: TRBD1; clone size: -; V gene: TRBV10-3; CDR3 DNA: TGTGCCGGAGGGACAGGGGACTATGGCTACACCTTC; CDR3 protein: CAGGTGDYGYTF
J gene: TRBJ1-5; D gene: -; clone size: many; V gene: TRBV9; CDR3 DNA: TGTGCCAGCAGTGGCCTGGGGAAGAATCAGCCCCAGCATTTT; CDR3 protein: CASSGLGKNQPQHF